The 30 T cell receptor beta chains listed next were all sequenced from one sample in a study of blood T cell repertoires in COVID-19. TCRdb's table, derived via immunoSEQ multiplex PCR, lists solely in-frame clones and lacks some. The table lists approximately 200,000 clones, around 89% of them singletons. The sample was peripheral blood. The receptors here all came from a woman younger than 45 with acute or convalescent COVID-19.

The chain carries TRBV12-3 or TRBV12-4 and TRBJ2-3; perhaps TRBD1 as D (5 bases). The CDR3 loop spans 13 amino acids. V was shortened by 6 bases and J by 8 bases, with 15 bases between the two germline ends. Here the CDR3 DNA reads TGTGCCAGCAGCCCCAGGGTTGGTAGTACGCAGTATTTT. Translation: CASSPRVGSTQYF.

V gene TRBV18 combines with J gene TRBJ2-3; no clear D. The ends were cut back, 3 bases at V and 6 bases at J, with 7 bases in the middle. Germline CDR1 reads KGHSH; CDR2 reads LQKENI. The CDR3 consists of 12 residues. CDR3 protein: CASSPQADTQYF. CDR3 nucleotides: TGTGCCAGCTCACCGCAGGCTGATACGCAGTATTTT.

Regarding this clone: The same CDR3 is also encoded by other DNA sequences in this sample. This sequence joins TRBV12-3 or TRBV12-4 and TRBJ2-3; D uncertain. V was trimmed by 3 bases and J by 6 bases, leaving 4 bases between them. CDR3 length: 11 residues. CDR3 DNA sequence: TGTGCCAGCAGTTTCAGTGATACGCAGTATTTT. Translated: CASSFSDTQYF.

This rearrangement joins TRBV20-1 to TRBJ2-1; 10 nucleotides agree with TRBD2. CDR1 and CDR2 from the germline V gene are DFQATT and SNEGSKA (reference sequence). V lost 3 bases to trimming and J lost 4 bases; unmatched junction nucleotides: 3. The CDR3 sequence is 14 residues long. The CDR3 bases are TGCAGTGCTAGTGGGACTAGCGAGTACAATGAGCAGTTCTTC. Protein sequence: CSASGTSEYNEQFF.

This chain connects TRBV2 to TRBJ2-3; 7 bases map to TRBD2. Per germline, CDR1 SNHLY and CDR2 FYNNEI. The CDR3 runs to 16 residues. After removal of 8 bases from V and 4 bases from J, the junction contained 15 bases not matched to a gene. This chain's CDR3 is CASGLEQLGHSDTQYF. The CDR3 bases are TGTGCCAGCGGACTAGAACAACTAGGACACTCAGATACGCAGTATTTT.

The rearrangement links TRBV20-1 to TRBJ2-3; no definite D call. The CDR3 extends over 11 amino acids. CDR1 and CDR2 from the germline V gene are DFQATT and SNEGSKA (reference sequence). The V and J ends lost 2 bases and 5 bases respectively, with 5 bases between them. In nucleotides, the CDR3 is TGCAGTGCTAGACGAGAAGATACGCAGTATTTT. This encodes CSARREDTQYF.

This chain joins TRBV4-1 and TRBJ2-3, with TRBD2 matching 10 bases. The CDR3 has 20 amino acids. V was pared by 2 bases and J by 0 bases, with 14 bases of the junction left unmatched. Germline V gives CDR1 MGHRA, CDR2 YSYEKL. The CDR3 DNA sequence: TGCGCCAGCAGCCAAAATTCGCCGAGCGGGAGGGGACTAAGCACAGATACGCAGTATTTT. This sequence encodes CASSQNSPSGRGLSTDTQYF.

This sequence joins TRBV28 and TRBJ2-7; a possible D gene is TRBD1 (6 bases). This CDR3 region has 12 residues. Germline CDR1 and CDR2: MDHEN and SYDVKM. Trimming shortened V by 6 bases and J by 2 bases, and 8 bases separated the two germline ends. The CDR3 bases are TGTGCCAGCAGGAGACAGGCCTACGAGCAGTACTTC. Its translation is CASRRQAYEQYF. Looking up the rest from reference TRBV28 and TRBJ2-7 gives the full variable domain: DVKVTQSSRYLVKRTGEKVFLECVQDMDHENMFWYRQDPGLGLRLIYFSYDVKMKEKGDIPEGYSVSREKKERFSLILESASTNQTSMYLCASRRQAYEQYFGPGTRLTVT.

The chain links TRBV5-4 to TRBJ2-7, with 10 nucleotides matching TRBD1. The CDR3 is made up of 15 amino acids. Per the germline V gene, CDR1 is SGHNT and CDR2 is YYREEE (reference sequence). J gave up 7 bases and V 3 bases, and 10 bases lay outside the gene matches. The CDR3 protein is CASSSRTGGEREQYF. In DNA, the CDR3 is TGTGCCAGCAGCTCCCGGACAGGGGGGGAGAGAGAGCAGTACTTC.

The chain couples TRBV28 to TRBJ1-6, with 7 bases matching TRBD1. Germline V gene data show CDR1 as MDHEN and CDR2 as SYDVKM. The junction had 11 bases not matched to a gene; V was cut back by 2 bases and J by 10 bases. The length of the CDR3 is 16 residues. Here the CDR3 reads CASSLTNRGWGSPLHF. DNA for the CDR3: TGTGCCAGCAGTTTAACCAACAGGGGATGGGGGTCACCCCTCCACTTT.

The CDR3 here is CASFREGNQPQHF. CDR3 nucleotides: TGTGCCAGCTTCAGGGAGGGGAATCAGCCCCAGCATTTT. The J gene is TRBJ1-5, the V gene TRBV28, with TRBD1 as a possible D gene (5 bases). Germline V gene data show CDR1 as MDHEN and CDR2 as SYDVKM. The CDR3 is 13 residues long. Deletions cut 8 bases from V and 4 bases from J, with 12 bases between.

The chain employs TRBV9 and TRBJ2-1; 10 bases are shared with TRBD2. The CDR3 covers 17 residues. From germline, CDR1 is SGDLS and CDR2 YYNGEE. The V and J ends lost 3 bases and 0 bases, in that order; junction bases with no gene match: 6. The CDR3 DNA follows: TGTGCCAGCAGCGAGGGGGCTAGCGGGAGCTCCTACAATGAGCAGTTCTTC. It encodes CASSEGASGSSYNEQFF.

The chain recombines TRBV3-1 (or the pseudogene TRBV3-2) with TRBJ1-1, with D unclear. CDR3 length: 12 residues. The germline V gene has CDR1 LGHDT and CDR2 YNNKEL (reference sequence). The ends were cut back, 7 bases at V and 9 bases at J, with 15 bases in the middle. CDR3 protein: CASTPVGGKAFF. The CDR3 DNA sequence: TGTGCCAGCACCCCTGTCGGAGGTAAAGCTTTCTTT.

The table lists this clone with a count of one. This sequence joins TRBV6-6 and TRBJ2-7; TRBD2 might be the D (6 bases). The V and J ends lost 6 bases and 0 bases respectively, with 15 bases between them. The CDR3 sequence is 15 residues long. Germline loops: CDR1 MNHNY, CDR2 SVGAGI (reference sequence). Here the CDR3 reads CASSRGIVPSYEQYF. CDR3 in DNA: TGTGCCAGCAGCCGGGGGATTGTCCCCTCCTACGAGCAGTACTTC.

V and J are TRBV7-2 and TRBJ2-1; D is possibly TRBD1 (6 bases). CDR3 length equals 14 residues. Trimming removed 2 bases at V and 10 bases at J, with 15 bases between. The germline CDR1 and CDR2 sequences are SGHTA and FQGNSA. The CDR3 region is CASSLRAGENEQFF. CDR3 DNA: TGTGCCAGCAGCTTAAGGGCAGGGGAGAACGAGCAGTTCTTC. Filled out from reference TRBV7-2 and TRBJ2-1, the complete variable domain reads GAGVSQSPSNKVTEKGKDVELRCDPISGHTALYWYRQSLGQGLEFLIYFQGNSAPDKSGLPSDRFSAERTGGSVSTLTIQRTQQEDSAVYLCASSLRAGENEQFFGPGTRLTVL.

This clone was seen only once. The chain couples TRBV19 to TRBJ2-2, with D possibly being TRBD2 (6 bases). The CDR3 covers 14 residues. With 3 bases removed from V and 6 bases from J, the gap between germline ends came to 11 bases. Germline assignment: CDR1 LNHDA and CDR2 SQIVND (reference sequence). CDR3 sequence: CASSMGDSPGELFF. CDR3 nucleotide sequence: TGTGCCAGTAGTATGGGGGACTCCCCCGGGGAGCTGTTTTTT. The full variable domain, its missing parts supplied by reference TRBV19 and TRBJ2-2, is DGGITQSPKYLFRKEGQNVTLSCEQNLNHDAMYWYRQDPGQGLRLIYYSQIVNDFQKGDIAEGYSVSREKKESFPLTVTSAQKNPTAFYLCASSMGDSPGELFFGEGSRLTVL.

This clone was found a few times. The chain links TRBV28 to TRBJ1-2; possible D gene TRBD1, 6 bases. The length of the CDR3 is 15 residues. Between the trimmed V and J ends, which lost 4 bases and 8 bases, there was a span of 20 bases. In germline, CDR1 is MDHEN, CDR2 SYDVKM. The CDR3 sequence is CASSSTPTGWAGYTF. The CDR3 region has the DNA TGTGCCAGCAGTTCTACCCCCACAGGGTGGGCAGGCTACACCTTC.

The chain is built from TRBV2 and TRBJ2-7; D remains unclear. V lost 4 bases and J lost 3, with 19 bases in between. The CDR3 runs to 16 residues. In germline, CDR1 is SNHLY, CDR2 FYNNEI. CDR3: CASSAPGALSDYEQYF. CDR3 coding DNA: TGTGCCAGCAGTGCCCCCGGTGCCCTAAGCGACTACGAGCAGTACTTC.

This clone was found a few times. V usage is TRBV29-1 and J usage is TRBJ2-7; possible D gene TRBD2, 5 bases. Trimming took 6 bases from V and 3 from J, leaving 6 bases between them. Germline CDR1 reads SQVTM; CDR2 reads ANQGSEA. CDR3 length: 10 residues. The CDR3 reads CSVGDYEQYF. The CDR3 nucleotides read TGCAGCGTGGGAGACTACGAGCAGTACTTC.

This chain joins TRBV11-3 and TRBJ1-6; tentatively, D is TRBD1 (5 bases). The V gene lost 5 bases and the J gene lost 10 bases, with 15 bases spanning the gap. This CDR3 region has 14 residues. Germline loops: CDR1 SGHNT, CDR2 YENEEA. The CDR3 here is CASSHRDSRSPLHF. CDR3 DNA: TGTGCCAGCAGCCACCGGGACTCGAGATCACCCCTCCACTTT.

The CDR3 loop reads CATSDPTSFGQFF. The DNA for the CDR3 is TGTGCCACCAGTGATCCGACTAGTTTTGGGCAGTTCTTC. The J gene is TRBJ2-1, the V gene TRBV24-1; possibly TRBD2 for D (6 bases). The length of the CDR3 is 13 residues. The V gene lost 3 bases and the J gene lost 12 bases, with 14 bases spanning the gap. Per the germline V gene, CDR1 is KGHDR and CDR2 is SFDVKD.

CDR3 bases: TGTGCCAGCAGCTTTTACTTGATGGGGCTTCAGCCCCAGCATTTT. Its translation: CASSFYLMGLQPQHF. The chain couples TRBV5-8 to TRBJ1-5, with D possibly TRBD1 on 5 matching bases. V lost 2 bases and J 6 bases, leaving 15 bases between the germline ends. The CDR3 is 15 residues long. Germline V gene sequence: CDR1 SGHTS, CDR2 YDEGEE.

The J gene is TRBJ1-2, the V gene TRBV7-8, with 9 bases matching TRBD1. The junction had 3 bases not matched to a gene; V was cut back by 5 bases and J by 5 bases. CDR1 SGHVS and CDR2 FQNEAQ come from the germline V gene. The CDR3 is 13 residues long. CDR3 bases: TGTGCCAGCAGCCCGGGACAGGGATATGGCTACACCTTC. It specifies CASSPGQGYGYTF.

The chain has TRBV6-5 and TRBJ1-3; a weak D match, TRBD1 (5 bases). Germline V gene data show CDR1 as MNHEY and CDR2 as SVGAGI. This CDR3 region has 14 residues. V lost 8 bases and J 0 bases, leaving 11 bases between the germline ends. As DNA, the CDR3 is TGTGCCAGCTTGCAGGGCCTCTCTGGAAACACCATATATTTT. Residues: CASLQGLSGNTIYF.

The V gene is TRBV6-4, the J gene TRBJ2-1, with a possible D match to TRBD2 (7 bases). CDR1 is MRHNA, CDR2 SNTAGT, per germline. The CDR3 loop spans 15 amino acids. V dropped 7 bases and J dropped 4 bases, with 17 bases sitting between them. Written as DNA, the CDR3 is TGTGCCAGCATAGGGGGGACTACACAGTACAATGAGCAGTTCTTC. Its protein product is CASIGGTTQYNEQFF.

This clone came up a few times. The rearrangement uses TRBV5-1 and TRBJ2-2; TRBD1 matches 7 bases. The germline V gene encodes CDR1 SGHRS and CDR2 YFSETQ. The CDR3 contains 13 residues. The J segment lost 10 bases and the V segment lost 4 bases, leaving 7 bases of the junction unmatched. CDR3 amino acids: CASSDTGTVELFF. In nucleotides, the CDR3 is TGCGCCAGCAGCGACACCGGGACAGTGGAGCTGTTTTTT.

The gene calls are TRBV5-6 and TRBJ2-1; TRBD2 matches at 7 bases. Germline CDR1 SGHDT, CDR2 YYEEEE. The CDR3 has 19 residues. The ends lost 4 bases at V and 2 bases at J; junction bases unmatched: 18. In DNA, the CDR3 is TGTGCCAGCAGCCCGACTAGCTCATACCCTCCTACTCCCTACAATGAGCAGTTCTTC. Translating gives CASSPTSSYPPTPYNEQFF. The complete variable domain, with remaining parts taken from reference TRBV5-6 and TRBJ2-1, reads DAGVTQSPTHLIKTRGQQVTLRCSPKSGHDTVSWYQQALGQGPQFIFQYYEEEERQRGNFPDRFSGHQFPNYSSELNVNALLLGDSALYLCASSPTSSYPPTPYNEQFFGPGTRLTVL.

The rearrangement joins TRBV7-9 to TRBJ2-2; TRBD2 agrees at 9 bases. With V trimmed by 3 bases and J by 2 bases, 4 bases remained unmatched. The CDR3 has 16 residues. Germline-derived CDR1 and CDR2 are SEHNR and FQNEAQ (reference sequence). The CDR3: CASSLGAGGNTGELFF. The CDR3 DNA follows: TGTGCCAGCAGCTTGGGAGCGGGAGGCAACACCGGGGAGCTGTTTTTT.

The V gene is TRBV10-3, the J gene TRBJ2-1; D not resolved. V shed 0 bases and J shed 7 bases, with 16 bases lying between them. Germline CDR1 is ENHRY and CDR2 is SYGVKD. This CDR3 has 16 amino acids. The CDR3 DNA reads as TGTGCCATCAGTGAGTCTGGCTGGTCCCCGGGTAATGAGCAGTTCTTC. Its translation: CAISESGWSPGNEQFF.

The genes are TRBV7-2 and TRBJ1-5; D is possibly TRBD1 (6 bases). CDR3 length: 15 residues. Germline-derived CDR1 and CDR2 are SGHTA and FQGNSA. The V gene lost 5 bases and the J gene lost 5 bases, with 16 bases spanning the gap. This CDR3 is CASSPQGSGYQPQHF. Written as DNA, the CDR3 is TGTGCCAGCAGCCCACAGGGATCCGGGTATCAGCCCCAGCATTTT. The full variable domain, in which reference TRBV7-2 and TRBJ1-5 provide the parts outside the CDR3, is GAGVSQSPSNKVTEKGKDVELRCDPISGHTALYWYRQSLGQGLEFLIYFQGNSAPDKSGLPSDRFSAERTGGSVSTLTIQRTQQEDSAVYLCASSPQGSGYQPQHFGDGTRLSIL.